Presented here are 28 T cell receptor beta chains from one specimen sequenced in a study of blood T cell repertoires in COVID-19. Libraries were prepared by immunoSEQ multiplex PCR; TCRdb keeps only in-frame clonotypes and omits some of them. This sample yields under 200,000 clones, of which approximately 87% are seen a single time; 9% to 12% belongs to the top ten. The sample was peripheral blood. Every receptor here comes from a woman in her seventies with COVID-19, enrolled during active disease.

The chain is built from TRBV15 and TRBJ1-2, with D unresolved. This CDR3 is 15 amino acids long. Trimming pared 0 bases from V and 7 bases from J, leaving 15 bases between. Germline-derived CDR1 and CDR2 are LNHNV and YYDKDF (reference sequence). CDR3 protein: CATSRDRGRDSGYTF. CDR3 DNA: TGTGCCACCAGCAGAGATCGTGGCAGAGACTCTGGCTACACCTTC.

The CDR3 DNA sequence: TGTGCCAGCAGCCCCGGGCTAGCGGGGGGATCCTACAATGAGCAGTTCTTC. Its translation is CASSPGLAGGSYNEQFF. The J gene is TRBJ2-1, the V gene TRBV5-6; 11 bases map to TRBD2. The junction had 7 bases not matched to a gene; V was cut back by 4 bases and J by 1 base. There are 17 residues in the CDR3. The germline V gene encodes CDR1 SGHDT and CDR2 YYEEEE. The full variable domain, in which reference TRBV5-6 and TRBJ2-1 provide the parts outside the CDR3, is DAGVTQSPTHLIKTRGQQVTLRCSPKSGHDTVSWYQQALGQGPQFIFQYYEEEERQRGNFPDRFSGHQFPNYSSELNVNALLLGDSALYLCASSPGLAGGSYNEQFFGPGTRLTVL.

Points on this clone: The sample carries other DNA sequences with the same CDR3. The V and J genes are TRBV7-9 and TRBJ1-1; no clear D. V was shortened by 1 base and J by 0 bases, with 6 bases between the two germline ends. The length of the CDR3 is 14 residues. The germline gives CDR1 SEHNR, CDR2 FQNEAQ (reference sequence). CDR3 amino acids: CASSLERVNTEAFF. The CDR3 DNA follows: TGTGCCAGCAGCTTAGAGAGGGTGAACACTGAAGCTTTCTTT.

This sequence joins TRBV3-1 (or the pseudogene TRBV3-2) and TRBJ1-1; 10 bases are a match to TRBD1. The V gene end was trimmed by 8 bases and the J gene end by 9 bases; junction bases not matched to a gene: 15. There are 15 residues in the CDR3. Germline V lookup: CDR1 LGHDT, CDR2 YNNKEL (reference sequence). The CDR3 sequence: CASSVDRGLLRKAFF. In DNA form, the CDR3 reads TGTGCCAGCTCCGTCGACAGGGGGCTTTTAAGGAAAGCTTTCTTT.

The chain carries TRBV2 and TRBJ1-4, with D possibly matching TRBD1 (5 bases). Trimming shortened V by 0 bases and J by 7 bases, and 12 bases separated the two germline ends. The CDR3 loop spans 15 amino acids. Germline V CDR1 and CDR2: SNHLY, FYNNEI. CDR3 nucleotide sequence: TGTGCCAGCAGTGAAGCACGGCAGGGTGGTGAAAAACTGTTTTTT. Residues: CASSEARQGGEKLFF.

The V gene is TRBV9, the J gene TRBJ1-1, with D possibly being TRBD1 (6 bases). V lost 0 bases and J lost 4, with 13 bases in between. This CDR3 spans 15 amino acids. The germline V gene encodes CDR1 SGDLS and CDR2 YYNGEE. CDR3 sequence: CASSVAGGLGTEAFF. The CDR3 DNA reads as TGTGCCAGCAGCGTAGCCGGGGGGCTCGGCACTGAAGCTTTCTTT.

The genes are TRBV4-1 and TRBJ1-1; 7 nucleotides align to TRBD1. Germline CDR1 MGHRA, CDR2 YSYEKL. The CDR3 covers 15 residues. After removal of 4 bases from V and 4 bases from J, the junction contained 9 bases not matched to a gene. This chain's CDR3 is CASSLRGGAGTEAFF. CDR3 in DNA: TGCGCCAGCAGCCTTAGAGGGGGCGCGGGCACTGAAGCTTTCTTT.

The chain combines TRBV9 with TRBJ2-5, with 10 bases identical to TRBD2. Germline V gene sequence: CDR1 SGDLS, CDR2 YYNGEE. The CDR3 contains 16 residues. The J segment lost 5 bases and the V segment lost 1 base, leaving 8 bases of the junction unmatched. DNA of the CDR3: TGTGCCAGCAGCGTATACAGCGGGGGGGCTTGGGAGACCCAGTACTTC. It specifies CASSVYSGGAWETQYF.

This chain joins TRBV5-6 and TRBJ1-5; possibly TRBD1 for D (6 bases). The CDR3 runs 16 residues. Germline V lookup: CDR1 SGHDT, CDR2 YYEEEE. The germline V and J ends were trimmed by 3 bases and 3 bases, with 16 bases remaining between them. The CDR3 DNA is TGTGCCAGCAGCTCACAGGGTCGAGCGCCCAATCAGCCCCAGCATTTT. Translation: CASSSQGRAPNQPQHF.

A single count supports this clone. The chain has TRBV6-2 or TRBV6-3 and TRBJ1-1, with TRBD1 matching over 9 bases. V shed 2 bases, J shed 0 bases, and the junction held 7 bases outside the gene matches. Germline loops: CDR1 MNHEY, CDR2 SVGEGT. This CDR3 spans 17 amino acids. This CDR3 reads CASSYGLGQGMNTEAFF. CDR3 nucleotide sequence: TGTGCCAGCAGTTACGGGTTGGGACAGGGAATGAACACTGAAGCTTTCTTT.

The gene calls are TRBV5-1 and TRBJ2-7; maybe TRBD1 (5 bases). Germline V gene data show CDR1 as SGHRS and CDR2 as YFSETQ. Trimming removed 2 bases at V and 4 bases at J, with 19 bases between. This CDR3 spans 16 amino acids. For the CDR3, the DNA is TGCGCCAGCAGCTTATTTATTCCAGGGATGGGGTACGAGCAGTACTTC. This codes for CASSLFIPGMGYEQYF.

The chain recombines TRBV4-1 with TRBJ2-7; a weak D match, TRBD2 (5 bases). V was clipped by 1 base and J by 2 bases, with 18 bases between them. The length of the CDR3 is 17 residues. Per germline, CDR1 MGHRA and CDR2 YSYEKL. CDR3: CASSQGWLSGITYEQYF. The CDR3 DNA is TGCGCCAGCAGCCAAGGGTGGTTGAGCGGTATCACCTACGAGCAGTACTTC.

The chain carries TRBV18 and TRBJ1-5; 7 bases map to TRBD1. V lost 3 bases and J lost 5; bases outside the gene matches: 7. Germline CDR1 and CDR2: KGHSH and LQKENI. The CDR3 covers 15 residues. CDR3: CASSPTGTAYQPQHF. In DNA, the CDR3 is TGTGCCAGCTCACCGACCGGGACAGCCTATCAGCCCCAGCATTTT. Combining the CDR3 with reference TRBV18 and TRBJ1-5 gives the whole variable domain NAGVMQNPRHLVRRRGQEARLRCSPMKGHSHVYWYRQLPEEGLKFMVYLQKENIIDESGMPKERFSAEFPKEGPSILRIQQVVRGDSAAYFCASSPTGTAYQPQHFGDGTRLSIL.

The V and J genes are TRBV7-9 and TRBJ1-2; 8 bases line up with TRBD1. Germline V gene lookup returns CDR1 SEHNR and CDR2 FQNEAQ (reference sequence). Losses at the gene ends were 5 bases for V and 5 bases for J; bases not matched to a gene: 13. The CDR3 consists of 16 residues. CDR3 nucleotide sequence: TGTGCCAGCAGCAGGTATTCAGCGACAGGGGATTATGGCTACACCTTC. This sequence encodes CASSRYSATGDYGYTF.

The V gene is TRBV6-6, the J gene TRBJ2-7; maybe TRBD1 (6 bases). The CDR3 is 14 amino acids. The V gene lost 2 bases and the J gene lost 1 base, with 9 bases spanning the gap. Germline V gene lookup returns CDR1 MNHNY and CDR2 SVGAGI (reference sequence). CDR3 sequence (DNA): TGTGCCAGCAGTTACCGGACAGATTCCTACGAGCAGTACTTC. This gives the protein CASSYRTDSYEQYF.

The chain carries TRBV6-1 and TRBJ2-1, with 7 bases that match TRBD1. CDR3 length equals 18 residues. CDR1 MNHNS and CDR2 SASEGT come from the germline V gene. V shed 0 bases and J 5 bases; nucleotides not matched to a gene: 13. CDR3 sequence (DNA): TGTGCCAGCAGTGAAGCGGGCGCCGGGACAGTTATCAACAATGAGCAGTTCTTC. Its protein product is CASSEAGAGTVINNEQFF.

This clone appeared a single time. The V gene is TRBV6-6, the J gene TRBJ1-2, with TRBD1 matching 7 bases. V lost 7 bases, J lost 3 bases, and 8 bases stayed unmatched. Germline V CDR1 and CDR2: MNHNY, SVGAGI (reference sequence). This CDR3 comprises 14 residues. The CDR3 is CASIRRGLDYGYTF. The CDR3 DNA reads TGTGCCAGCATCAGAAGGGGGCTCGACTATGGCTACACCTTC.

The chain uses TRBV9 and TRBJ1-3; D unclear. The CDR3 extends over 14 amino acids. Trimming shortened V by 0 bases and J by 4 bases, and 8 bases separated the two germline ends. The germline CDR1 and CDR2 sequences are SGDLS and YYNGEE. CDR3 coding DNA: TGTGCCAGCAGCGTAGATGTGAGAGGAAACACCATATATTTT. This gives the protein CASSVDVRGNTIYF.

CDR3: CASSLDRGRGNEKLFF. Here the CDR3 DNA reads TGCGCCAGCAGCTTGGACAGGGGGCGTGGTAATGAAAAACTGTTTTTT. This chain uses TRBV5-1 with TRBJ1-4, with TRBD1 identical over 9 bases. J was trimmed by 4 bases and V by 0 bases; bases with no gene match: 4. Germline V lookup: CDR1 SGHRS, CDR2 YFSETQ. The CDR3 is 16 amino acids.

This chain connects TRBV4-1 to TRBJ2-7; maybe TRBD1 (8 bases). The CDR3 is 14 amino acids. Trimming stripped 8 bases from V and 4 bases from J, with 18 bases between. CDR1 is MGHRA, CDR2 YSYEKL, per germline. The CDR3 sequence is CASARGDRIYEQYF. DNA for the CDR3: TGCGCCAGCGCCCGGGGGGACAGGATTTACGAGCAGTACTTC.

This clone has a single count. The gene calls are TRBV28 and TRBJ2-2, with 7 bases aligning to TRBD1. Germline trimming cut 5 bases from V and 4 bases from J; bases unmatched to any gene: 10. Germline V gene data show CDR1 as MDHEN and CDR2 as SYDVKM. The CDR3 is 16 amino acids. The DNA of the CDR3 is TGTGCCAGCAGTCCCTCCGGGACAGAATTCACCGGGGAGCTGTTTTTT. Protein sequence: CASSPSGTEFTGELFF.

This rearrangement joins TRBV28 to TRBJ1-1; D is ambiguous. Trimming left V 6 bases short and J 6 bases short, with 11 bases between. This CDR3 has 12 residues. Germline CDR1 reads MDHEN; CDR2 reads SYDVKM. This CDR3 reads CASRKRGPEAFF. DNA for the CDR3: TGTGCCAGCAGAAAACGTGGGCCTGAAGCTTTCTTT. Full variable domain (missing parts from reference TRBV28 and TRBJ1-1): DVKVTQSSRYLVKRTGEKVFLECVQDMDHENMFWYRQDPGLGLRLIYFSYDVKMKEKGDIPEGYSVSREKKERFSLILESASTNQTSMYLCASRKRGPEAFFGQGTRLTVV.

This rearrangement joins TRBV7-8 to TRBJ1-6; D remains unclear. The germline V and J ends were trimmed by 4 bases and 7 bases, with 8 bases remaining between them. This CDR3 has 13 residues. Looked up from germline, CDR1 is SGHVS and CDR2 is FQNEAQ. CDR3 region: CASSSGRNSPLHF. The CDR3 coding sequence is TGTGCCAGCAGCTCGGGAAGAAATTCACCCCTCCACTTT.

This sequence joins TRBV5-1 and TRBJ2-7; D gene ambiguous. Germline-derived CDR1 and CDR2 are SGHRS and YFSETQ. The CDR3 runs 11 residues. Trimming stripped 2 bases from V and 10 bases from J, with 10 bases between. DNA for the CDR3: TGCGCCAGCAGCTTCGGCCGAGGACAGTACTTC. Encoded protein: CASSFGRGQYF. The full variable domain, completed using reference TRBV5-1 and TRBJ2-7, is KAGVTQTPRYLIKTRGQQVTLSCSPISGHRSVSWYQQTPGQGLQFLFEYFSETQRNKGNFPGRFSGRQFSNSRSEMNVSTLELGDSALYLCASSFGRGQYFGPGTRLTVT.

This clone has only one observation. The V and J genes are TRBV7-9 and TRBJ1-1; 7 nucleotides line up with TRBD1. Germline-derived CDR1 and CDR2 are SEHNR and FQNEAQ (reference sequence). The CDR3 length is 15 residues. J was trimmed by 6 bases and V by 3 bases; bases with no gene match: 10. The CDR3 loop reads CASSFDRVSQAEAFF. In DNA form, the CDR3 reads TGTGCCAGCAGCTTTGACAGGGTTTCTCAGGCTGAAGCTTTCTTT.

In nucleotides, the CDR3 is TGCGCCAGCAGCCCCGGGCGACTAGCGGGGGGAAGGGATACGCAGTATTTT. This codes for CASSPGRLAGGRDTQYF. V gene TRBV5-1 combines with J gene TRBJ2-3; 13 positions match TRBD2. V trimming: 4 bases; J trimming: 6 bases; junction bases outside the gene matches: 11. This CDR3 is 17 amino acids long. Germline CDR1 SGHRS, CDR2 YFSETQ. Full variable domain (missing parts from reference TRBV5-1 and TRBJ2-3): KAGVTQTPRYLIKTRGQQVTLSCSPISGHRSVSWYQQTPGQGLQFLFEYFSETQRNKGNFPGRFSGRQFSNSRSEMNVSTLELGDSALYLCASSPGRLAGGRDTQYFGPGTRLTVL.

The chain carries TRBV9 and TRBJ1-6; D call uncertain. This CDR3 contains 14 residues. Trimming removed 3 bases from V and 0 bases from J, with 4 bases in between. Per germline, CDR1 SGDLS and CDR2 YYNGEE. For the CDR3, the DNA is TGTGCCAGCAGCGGGGCCTCCTATAATTCACCCCTCCACTTT. Residues: CASSGASYNSPLHF.

The CDR3 DNA reads as TGCGCCAGCAGCTCAGGGACAGGGGGCGTCTACGAGCAGTACTTC. It translates to CASSSGTGGVYEQYF. The V gene is TRBV5-1, the J gene TRBJ2-7, with TRBD1 matching 12 bases. V dropped 3 bases and J dropped 3; count of bases not matched to a gene: 4. CDR3 size: 15 residues. Germline loops: CDR1 SGHRS, CDR2 YFSETQ.